Listed below are T cell receptor beta chains from one sample, sequenced in a study of T cell responses to AZD1222 COVID-19 vaccine. Sequenced by immunoSEQ multiplex PCR; TCRdb stores in-frame clones only, minus some. The table lists more than 150,000 clones, approximately 86% of them singletons. The sequencing here drew on peripheral blood, taken on day 0 of AZD1222 vaccination. The receptors were gathered from an adult in good health. Each CDR3 is given with its conserved first and last residue. Each record gives: clone size, J gene, V gene, D gene, CDR3 DNA, CDR3 protein. The D gene is left open where the match is weak. Clone size is given for some rows only: seen once, a few or many times, or a class if the clone is expanded.

>once|TRBJ1-4|TRBV7-9|NA
TGTGCCAGCAGCCCGCAGGGAGTTGAAAAACTGTTTTTT
CASSPQGVEKLFF
>NA|TRBJ1-1|TRBV6-5|NA
TGTGCCAGCAGTTACGCAGGGAGCGTTGAAGCTTTCTTT
CASSYAGSVEAFF
>NA|TRBJ2-2|TRBV24-1|TRBD2
TGTGCCACCAGTACGTTTGTTGGGGCGGGGGGCAACACCGGGGAGCTGTTTTTT
CATSTFVGAGGNTGELFF
>NA|TRBJ2-7|TRBV5-6|NA
TGTGCCAGCAGCTCAAGGGGATACGAGCAGTACTTC
CASSSRGYEQYF
>NA|TRBJ2-7|TRBV19|NA
TGTGCCAGTAGTATTCCAGGGACGAGCTACGAGCAGTACTTC
CASSIPGTSYEQYF
>NA|TRBJ1-1|TRBV7-9|NA
TGTGCCAGCAGCTGGGACACTGAAGCTTTCTTT
CASSWDTEAFF
>NA|TRBJ1-6|TRBV6-1|TRBD1
TGTGCCAGCAGTGAAATGGGACAGGGGTTATCACCCCTCCACTTT
CASSEMGQGLSPLHF
>NA|TRBJ2-5|TRBV11-2|NA
TGTGCCAGCAGCTTTATCAGGGGTTTGAGAGAGACCCAGTACTTC
CASSFIRGLRETQYF
>NA|TRBJ2-1|TRBV2|TRBD2
TGTGCCAGCAGGGAGAGGACTAGCGGGAGTCTCAATGAGCAGTTCTTC
CASRERTSGSLNEQFF
>NA|TRBJ1-1|TRBV19|NA
TGTGCCAGTAGTATCAATGGGGTAAGCACTGAAGCTTTCTTT
CASSINGVSTEAFF
>NA|TRBJ1-3|TRBV19|TRBD1
TGTGCCAGTAGCACCAGGGGGCTCGGTGGAAACACCATATATTTT
CASSTRGLGGNTIYF
>NA|TRBJ1-1|TRBV9|NA
TGTGCCAGCAGCGTTACCCCCGGGGGGGGAACGAACACTGAAGCTTTCTTT
CASSVTPGGGTNTEAFF
>NA|TRBJ2-3|TRBV11-2|NA
TGTGCCAGCGCACCCGGGGAGAGGTCTGCAGATACGCAGTATTTT
CASAPGERSADTQYF
>NA|TRBJ2-1|TRBV7-8|TRBD1
TGTGCCAGCAGCCGGTCCCCGGACAGGGTCTTCAATGAGCAGTTCTTC
CASSRSPDRVFNEQFF
>NA|TRBJ1-5|TRBV6-5|NA
TGTGCCACCACGGGGACGGCAAATCAGCCCCAGCATTTT
CATTGTANQPQHF
>NA|TRBJ2-3|TRBV27|NA
TGTGCCAGCAGTATCACAGATACGCAGTATTTT
CASSITDTQYF
>NA|TRBJ1-2|TRBV19|NA
TGTGCCAGTAGTATTAACTTGGGGGGCGCGGATGGCTACACCTTC
CASSINLGGADGYTF
>NA|TRBJ2-7|TRBV6-5|NA
TGTGCCAGCAGTTACTCGGGGGTAGAGGCCTACGAGCAGTACTTC
CASSYSGVEAYEQYF
>NA|TRBJ1-6|TRBV5-1|TRBD1
TGCGCCAGCACCCGGGACAGGGTTAATTCACCCCTCCACTTT
CASTRDRVNSPLHF
>NA|TRBJ1-2|TRBV27|TRBD1
TGTGCCAGCAGTCCACAGGGGATCTATGGCTACACCTTC
CASSPQGIYGYTF
>NA|TRBJ1-2|TRBV19|TRBD1
TGTGCCAGTAGCCGGGACAGGTATGACGTACTCTATGGCTACACCTTC
CASSRDRYDVLYGYTF
>NA|TRBJ2-1|TRBV4-1|TRBD2
TGCGCCAGCAGCCATCCGAGTGGGCGGGGGGTCTACAATGAGCAGTTCTTC
CASSHPSGRGVYNEQFF
>NA|TRBJ2-1|TRBV5-1|TRBD1
TGCGCCAGCAGCTGGAACAGGGGCCGCTACAATGAGCAGTTCTTC
CASSWNRGRYNEQFF
>NA|TRBJ1-6|TRBV27|NA
TGTGCCACCACCGTTCGAGGGAGCAATTCACCCCTCCACTTT
CATTVRGSNSPLHF
>once|TRBJ1-6|TRBV7-9|TRBD1
TGTGCCAGCACCGACTCCGGGACAGGGACCTCACCCCTCCACTTT
CASTDSGTGTSPLHF
>NA|TRBJ2-7|TRBV7-9|NA
TGTGCCAGCAGCCGGAACTACGAGCAGTACTTC
CASSRNYEQYF
>few|TRBJ1-2|TRBV28|NA
TGTGCCAGCATTGGTGACACTGACTATGGCTACACCTTC
CASIGDTDYGYTF
>NA|TRBJ1-5|TRBV10-1|NA
TGCGCCAGCAGGGGACCCGATTATAGCAATCAGCCCCAGCATTTT
CASRGPDYSNQPQHF
>NA|TRBJ2-2|TRBV24-1|TRBD2
TGTGCCACCAGTGACCGGGACTATAACACCGGGGAGCTGTTTTTT
CATSDRDYNTGELFF
>NA|TRBJ2-5|TRBV7-3|TRBD2
TGTGCCAGCAGCTTAGGGGGGAGGGACCTCCAAGAGACCCAGTACTTC
CASSLGGRDLQETQYF
>NA|TRBJ2-3|TRBV3-1/TRBV3-2|TRBD1
TGTGCCAGCAGCCTTCGGACAGGGATTTCCACAGATACGCAGTATTTT
CASSLRTGISTDTQYF
>NA|TRBJ2-7|TRBV9|NA
TGTGCCAGCAGCCACACAGGGAGCTCCTACGAGCAGTACTTC
CASSHTGSSYEQYF
>few|TRBJ2-7|TRBV10-3|NA
TGTGCCATCAGTGACAGCTTGAGCTCCTACGAGCAGTACTTC
CAISDSLSSYEQYF